This T cell receptor beta chain was retrieved from a study of blood T cell repertoires in COVID-19. Study context: Sample material is recorded as cDNA or gDNA derived from T cells, B-cell-depleted T cells, or PBMCs.

Patients from Seattle were sampled longitudinally, starting during active infection. The sample holds one count of this clone. Clones were sequenced by immunoSEQ multiplex PCR, and TCRdb holds only the in-frame ones, with some missing. The sample has around 200,000 clones; roughly nine tenths are singletons. From germline, CDR1 is LNHDA and CDR2 SQIVND (reference sequence). V was pared by 10 bases and J by 4 bases, with 17 bases between. The CDR3 loop spans 14 amino acids. The sequence was obtained from a woman aged 55-69 years with COVID-19, enrolled during active disease. The rearrangement links TRBV19 to TRBJ2-1, with D perhaps TRBD2 (6 bases). Material for sequencing was peripheral blood. Here the CDR3 reads CATPEGTEYNEQFF. In nucleotides, the CDR3 is TGTGCCACCCCGGAGGGGACCGAGTACAATGAGCAGTTCTTC.